Described below is a single T cell receptor beta chain sequence and its context. Time point in this sample: roughly 13 months of natalizumab therapy. V was cut by 0 bases and J by 2 bases, with 6 bases left in between. Germline V gene sequence: CDR1 MGHRA, CDR2 YSYEKL. This CDR3 contains 14 residues. The data were obtained in a study of multiple sclerosis patients with progressive multifocal leukoencephalopathy. Repertoires were generated with immunoSEQ multiplex PCR, while TCRdb's copy carries only in-frame clones and drops some. The profile covers about 25,000 clones, with around 93% appearing a single time and over 2% taken by the ten largest.

This chain connects TRBV4-1 to TRBJ2-3; D remains ambiguous. The clonotype comes from a man aged 25-45 years with multiple sclerosis. This specimen was PBMCs, taken from a patient treated with natalizumab. In nucleotides, the CDR3 is TGCGCCAGCAGCCAAGATTGGAACACAGATACGCAGTATTTT. This codes for CASSQDWNTDTQYF.